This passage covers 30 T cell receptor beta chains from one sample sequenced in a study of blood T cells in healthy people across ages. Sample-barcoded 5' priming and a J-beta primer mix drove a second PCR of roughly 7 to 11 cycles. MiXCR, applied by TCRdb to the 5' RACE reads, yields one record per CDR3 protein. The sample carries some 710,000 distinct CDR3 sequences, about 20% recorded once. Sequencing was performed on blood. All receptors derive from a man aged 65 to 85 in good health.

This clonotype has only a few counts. In nucleotides, the CDR3 is TGTGCCAGCAGCTTTAAAGGACAGGGTCGATACGAGCAGTACTTC. It codes for CASSFKGQGRYEQYF. The rearrangement uses TRBV5-6 and TRBJ2-5; TRBD1 aligns across 8 bases. The DNA end lines up better with TRBJ2-7; the J call may be wrong. Germline-derived CDR1 and CDR2 are SGHDT and YYEEEE. This CDR3 has 15 amino acids.

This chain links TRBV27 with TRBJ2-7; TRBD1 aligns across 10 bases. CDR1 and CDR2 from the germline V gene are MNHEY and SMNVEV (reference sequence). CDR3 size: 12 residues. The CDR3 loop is CASSLGTGEVDV. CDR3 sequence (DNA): TGTGCCAGCAGTTTGGGGACAGGGGAGGTCGACGTC.

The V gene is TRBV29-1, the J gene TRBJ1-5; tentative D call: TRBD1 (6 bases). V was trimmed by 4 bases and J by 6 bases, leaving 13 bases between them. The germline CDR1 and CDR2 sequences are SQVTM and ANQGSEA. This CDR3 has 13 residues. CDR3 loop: CSVAGAQGQPQHF. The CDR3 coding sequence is TGCAGCGTTGCGGGGGCGCAAGGTCAGCCCCAGCATTTT.

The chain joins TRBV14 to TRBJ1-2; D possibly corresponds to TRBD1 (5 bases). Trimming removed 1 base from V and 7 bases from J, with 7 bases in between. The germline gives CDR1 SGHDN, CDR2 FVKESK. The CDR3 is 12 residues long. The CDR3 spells CASSQGRVGYTF. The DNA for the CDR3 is TGTGCCAGCAGCCAAGGCAGGGTTGGCTACACCTTC.

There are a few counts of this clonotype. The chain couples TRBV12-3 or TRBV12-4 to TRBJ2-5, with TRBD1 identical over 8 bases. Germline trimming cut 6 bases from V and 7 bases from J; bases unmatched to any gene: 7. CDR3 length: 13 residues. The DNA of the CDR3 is TGTGCCAGCAGCTCAAGGACAGGGTGGACCCAGTACTTC. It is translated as CASSSRTGWTQYF.

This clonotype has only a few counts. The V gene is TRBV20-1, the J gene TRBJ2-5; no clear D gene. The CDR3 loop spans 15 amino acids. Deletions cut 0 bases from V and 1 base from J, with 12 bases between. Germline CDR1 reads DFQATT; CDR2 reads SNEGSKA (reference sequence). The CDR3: CSARDPKTRQETQYF. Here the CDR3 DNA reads TGCAGTGCTAGAGATCCGAAGACCCGCCAAGAGACCCAGTACTTC.

The CDR3 DNA sequence: TGTGCCAGCAGCTACCTAGTAAGGACAGTAGAAGAGACCCAGTACTTC. Residues: CASSYLVRTVEETQYF. This chain uses TRBV5-5 with TRBJ2-5; D is perhaps TRBD1 (6 bases). V dropped 3 bases and J dropped 3 bases, with 18 bases sitting between them. Germline lookup yields CDR1 SGHKS and CDR2 YYEKEE (reference sequence). This CDR3 is built from 16 residues.

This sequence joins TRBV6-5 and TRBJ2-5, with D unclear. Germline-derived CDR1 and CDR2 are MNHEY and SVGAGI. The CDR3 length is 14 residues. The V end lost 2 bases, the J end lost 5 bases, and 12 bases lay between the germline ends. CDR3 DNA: TGTGCCAGCAGTTACGGAAACCCGGCGGAGACCCAGTACTTC. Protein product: CASSYGNPAETQYF.

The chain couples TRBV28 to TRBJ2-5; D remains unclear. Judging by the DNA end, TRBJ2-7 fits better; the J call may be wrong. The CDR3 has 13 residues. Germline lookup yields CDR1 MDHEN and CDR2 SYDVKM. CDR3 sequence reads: CASSLISADEQYF. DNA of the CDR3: TGTGCCAGCAGCTTAATCTCGGCCGACGAGCAGTACTTC.

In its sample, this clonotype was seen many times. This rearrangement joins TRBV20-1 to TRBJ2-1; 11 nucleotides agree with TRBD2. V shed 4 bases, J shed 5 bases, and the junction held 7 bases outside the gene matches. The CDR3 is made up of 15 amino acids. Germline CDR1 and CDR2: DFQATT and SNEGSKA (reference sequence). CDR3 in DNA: TGCAGTGCTACGAGACTAGCGGGGTATAACAATGAGCAGTTCTTC. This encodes CSATRLAGYNNEQFF.

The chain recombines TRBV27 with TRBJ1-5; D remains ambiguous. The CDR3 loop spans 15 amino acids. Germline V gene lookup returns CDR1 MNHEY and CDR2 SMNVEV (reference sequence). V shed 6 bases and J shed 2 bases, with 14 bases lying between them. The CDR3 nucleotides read TGTGCCAGCAGGGGCTACAGAGATGGCAATCAGCCCCAGCATTTT. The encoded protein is CASRGYRDGNQPQHF.

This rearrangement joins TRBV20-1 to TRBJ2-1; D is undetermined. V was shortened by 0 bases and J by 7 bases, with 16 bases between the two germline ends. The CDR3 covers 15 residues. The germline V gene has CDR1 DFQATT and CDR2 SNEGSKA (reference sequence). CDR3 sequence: CSARDEVSSWNEQFF. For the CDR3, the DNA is TGCAGTGCTAGAGATGAGGTGAGCAGTTGGAATGAGCAGTTCTTC.

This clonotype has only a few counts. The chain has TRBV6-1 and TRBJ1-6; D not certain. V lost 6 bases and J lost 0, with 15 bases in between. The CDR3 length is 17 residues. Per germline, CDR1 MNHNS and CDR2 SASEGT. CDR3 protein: CASSPRTLSSYNSPLHF. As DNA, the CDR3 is TGTGCCAGCAGCCCTAGGACGCTGAGCTCCTATAATTCACCCCTCCACTTT.

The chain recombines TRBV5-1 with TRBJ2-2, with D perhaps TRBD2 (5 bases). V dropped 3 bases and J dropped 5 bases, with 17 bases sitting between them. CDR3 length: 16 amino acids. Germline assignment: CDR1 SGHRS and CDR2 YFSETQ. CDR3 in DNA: TGCGCCAGCAGCTCTCCTAGCCAGCAGAGAACCGGGGAGCTGTTTTTT. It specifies CASSSPSQQRTGELFF.

The DNA for the CDR3 is TGTGCCAGCAGCCAAGGCGGGACTAGCGGGAGTCGAGGCGGGGAGCTGTTTTTT. As protein: CASSQGGTSGSRGGELFF. This rearrangement joins TRBV3-1 to TRBJ2-2; 14 nucleotides agree with TRBD2. After removal of 1 base from V and 7 bases from J, the junction contained 8 bases not matched to a gene. Germline loops: CDR1 LGHDT, CDR2 YNNKEL (reference sequence). The CDR3 loop spans 18 amino acids.

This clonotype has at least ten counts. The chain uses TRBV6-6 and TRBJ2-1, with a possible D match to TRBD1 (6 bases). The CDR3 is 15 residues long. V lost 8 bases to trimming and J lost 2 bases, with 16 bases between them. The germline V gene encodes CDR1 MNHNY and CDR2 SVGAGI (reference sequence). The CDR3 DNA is TGTGCCAGCTCCCCCGAGGGACAAACCTACAATGAGCAGTTCTTC. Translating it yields CASSPEGQTYNEQFF.

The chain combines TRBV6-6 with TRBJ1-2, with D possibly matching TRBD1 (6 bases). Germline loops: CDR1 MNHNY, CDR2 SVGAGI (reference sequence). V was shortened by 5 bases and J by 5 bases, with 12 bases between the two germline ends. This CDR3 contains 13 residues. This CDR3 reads CASSQGTNYGYTF. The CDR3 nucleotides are TGTGCCAGCAGTCAAGGGACAAATTATGGCTACACCTTC.

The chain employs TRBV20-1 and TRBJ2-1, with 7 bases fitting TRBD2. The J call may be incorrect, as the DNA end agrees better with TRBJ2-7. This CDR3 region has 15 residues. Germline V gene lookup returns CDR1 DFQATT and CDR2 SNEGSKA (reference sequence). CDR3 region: CSARDMGGSSYEQYF. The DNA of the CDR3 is TGCAGTGCTAGAGATATGGGGGGGAGCTCCTACGAGCAGTACTTC.

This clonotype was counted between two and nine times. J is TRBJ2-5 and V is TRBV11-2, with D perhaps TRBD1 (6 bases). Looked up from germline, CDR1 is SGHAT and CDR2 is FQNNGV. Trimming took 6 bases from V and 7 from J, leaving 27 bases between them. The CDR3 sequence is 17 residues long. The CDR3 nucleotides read TGTGCCAGCAGACCCACCTTGACCGGGACACTAAAAGGGACCCAGTACTTC. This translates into CASRPTLTGTLKGTQYF.

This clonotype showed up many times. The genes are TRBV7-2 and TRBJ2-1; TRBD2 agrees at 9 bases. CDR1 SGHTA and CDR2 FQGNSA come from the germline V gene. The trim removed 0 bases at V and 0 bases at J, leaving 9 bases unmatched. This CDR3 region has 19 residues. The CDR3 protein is CASSLAARGGGSSYNEQFF. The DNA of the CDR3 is TGTGCCAGCAGCTTAGCAGCGCGGGGGGGCGGGAGCTCCTACAATGAGCAGTTCTTC.

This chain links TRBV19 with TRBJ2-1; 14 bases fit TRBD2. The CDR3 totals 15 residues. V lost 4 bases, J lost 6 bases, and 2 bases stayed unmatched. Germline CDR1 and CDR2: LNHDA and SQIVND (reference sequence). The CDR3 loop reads CASSRLAGGINEQFF. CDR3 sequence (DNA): TGTGCCAGTAGTAGACTAGCGGGAGGGATCAATGAGCAGTTCTTC. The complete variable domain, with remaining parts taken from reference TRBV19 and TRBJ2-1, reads DGGITQSPKYLFRKEGQNVTLSCEQNLNHDAMYWYRQDPGQGLRLIYYSQIVNDFQKGDIAEGYSVSREKKESFPLTVTSAQKNPTAFYLCASSRLAGGINEQFFGPGTRLTVL.

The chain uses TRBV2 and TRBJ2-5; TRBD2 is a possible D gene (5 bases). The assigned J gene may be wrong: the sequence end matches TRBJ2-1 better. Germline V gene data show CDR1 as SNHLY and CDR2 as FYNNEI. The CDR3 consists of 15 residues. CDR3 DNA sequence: TGTGCCAGCGTTTTAATTCTAGCAGTGGACAATGAGCAGTTCTTC. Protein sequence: CASVLILAVDNEQFF.

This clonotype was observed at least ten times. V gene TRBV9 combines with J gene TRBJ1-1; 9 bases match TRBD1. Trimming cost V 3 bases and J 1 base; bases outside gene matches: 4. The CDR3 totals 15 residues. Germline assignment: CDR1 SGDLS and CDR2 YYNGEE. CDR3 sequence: CASSGLTGGNTEAFF. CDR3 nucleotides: TGTGCCAGCAGCGGCCTGACAGGGGGGAACACTGAAGCTTTCTTT.

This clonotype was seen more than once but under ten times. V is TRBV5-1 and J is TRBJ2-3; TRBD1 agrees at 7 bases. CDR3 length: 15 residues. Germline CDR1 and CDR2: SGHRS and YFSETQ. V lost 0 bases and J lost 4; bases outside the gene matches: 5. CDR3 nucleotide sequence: TGCGCCAGCAGCTTGGGAGTCAGGGGGTCAGATACGCAGTATTTT. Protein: CASSLGVRGSDTQYF.

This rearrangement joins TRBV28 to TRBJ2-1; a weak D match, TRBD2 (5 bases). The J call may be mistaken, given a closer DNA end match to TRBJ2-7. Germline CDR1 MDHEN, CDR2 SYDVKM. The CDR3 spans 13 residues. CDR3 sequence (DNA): TGTGCCAGCAGTCCGGGGTCCTACTACGAGCAGTACTTC. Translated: CASSPGSYYEQYF.

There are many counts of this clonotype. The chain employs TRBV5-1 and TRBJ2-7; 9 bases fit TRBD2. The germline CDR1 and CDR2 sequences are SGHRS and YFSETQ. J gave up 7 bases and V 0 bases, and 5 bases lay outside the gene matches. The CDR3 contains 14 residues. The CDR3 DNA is TGCGCCAGCAGCTTGGTAGCGGGAGTTGGTGAGCAGTACGTC. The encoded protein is CASSLVAGVGEQYV.

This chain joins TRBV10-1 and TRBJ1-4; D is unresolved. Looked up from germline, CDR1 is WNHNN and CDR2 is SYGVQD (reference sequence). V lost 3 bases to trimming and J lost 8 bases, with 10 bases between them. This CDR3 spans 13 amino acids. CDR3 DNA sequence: TGCGCCAGCAGTGATCGGCCGGGAGAAAAACTGTTTTTT. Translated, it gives CASSDRPGEKLFF.

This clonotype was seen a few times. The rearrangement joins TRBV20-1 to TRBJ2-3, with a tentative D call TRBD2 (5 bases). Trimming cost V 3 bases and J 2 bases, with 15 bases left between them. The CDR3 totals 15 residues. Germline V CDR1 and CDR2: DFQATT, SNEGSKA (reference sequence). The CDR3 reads CSARRTGLLTDTQYF. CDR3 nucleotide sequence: TGCAGTGCTAGGAGGACTGGCCTCCTCACAGATACGCAGTATTTT.

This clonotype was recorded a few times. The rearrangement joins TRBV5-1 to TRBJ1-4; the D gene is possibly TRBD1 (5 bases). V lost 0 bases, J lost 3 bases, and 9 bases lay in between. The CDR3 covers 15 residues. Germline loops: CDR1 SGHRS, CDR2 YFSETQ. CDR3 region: CASSLDGTANEKLFF. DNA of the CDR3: TGCGCCAGCAGCTTGGACGGGACGGCTAATGAAAAACTGTTTTTT.

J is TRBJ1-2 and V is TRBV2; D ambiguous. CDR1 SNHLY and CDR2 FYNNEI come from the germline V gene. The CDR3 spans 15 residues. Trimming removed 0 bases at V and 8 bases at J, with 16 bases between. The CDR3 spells CASSEAGPGLSGYTF. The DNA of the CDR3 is TGTGCCAGCAGTGAAGCAGGGCCGGGATTGAGCGGCTACACCTTC.